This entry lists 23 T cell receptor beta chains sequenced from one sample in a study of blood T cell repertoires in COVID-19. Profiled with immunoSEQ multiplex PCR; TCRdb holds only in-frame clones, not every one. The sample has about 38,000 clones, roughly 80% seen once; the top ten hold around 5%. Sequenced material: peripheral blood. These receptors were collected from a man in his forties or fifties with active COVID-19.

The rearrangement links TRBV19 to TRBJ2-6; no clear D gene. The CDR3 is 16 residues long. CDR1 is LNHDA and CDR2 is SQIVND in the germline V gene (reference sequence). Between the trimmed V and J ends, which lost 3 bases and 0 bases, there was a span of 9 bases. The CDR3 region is CASSISGNSGANVLTF. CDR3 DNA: TGTGCCAGTAGTATTTCTGGCAACTCTGGGGCCAACGTCCTGACTTTC.

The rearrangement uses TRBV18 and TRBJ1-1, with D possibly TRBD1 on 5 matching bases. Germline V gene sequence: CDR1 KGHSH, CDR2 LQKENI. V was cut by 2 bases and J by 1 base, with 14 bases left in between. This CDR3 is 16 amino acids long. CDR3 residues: CASSPRGGGENTEAFF. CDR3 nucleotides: TGTGCCAGCTCACCAAGGGGCGGGGGAGAGAACACTGAAGCTTTCTTT. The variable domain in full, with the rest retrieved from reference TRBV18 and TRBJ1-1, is NAGVMQNPRHLVRRRGQEARLRCSPMKGHSHVYWYRQLPEEGLKFMVYLQKENIIDESGMPKERFSAEFPKEGPSILRIQQVVRGDSAAYFCASSPRGGGENTEAFFGQGTRLTVV.

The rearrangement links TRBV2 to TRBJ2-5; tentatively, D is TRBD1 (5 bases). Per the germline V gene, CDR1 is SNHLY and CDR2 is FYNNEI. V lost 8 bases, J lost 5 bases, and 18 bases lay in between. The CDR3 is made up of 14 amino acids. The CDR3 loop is CASPRMGLGETQYF. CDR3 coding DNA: TGTGCCAGCCCCAGAATGGGGCTGGGGGAGACCCAGTACTTC.

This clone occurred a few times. CDR3 nucleotide sequence: TGTGCCAGCAGCCAAGCAGGGGTCATATATTCACCCCTCCACTTT. Its protein product is CASSQAGVIYSPLHF. The chain uses TRBV14 and TRBJ1-6; tentative D call: TRBD1 (6 bases). Germline V gene lookup returns CDR1 SGHDN and CDR2 FVKESK. The CDR3 is 15 residues long. V lost 1 base, J lost 8 bases, and 12 bases lay in between.

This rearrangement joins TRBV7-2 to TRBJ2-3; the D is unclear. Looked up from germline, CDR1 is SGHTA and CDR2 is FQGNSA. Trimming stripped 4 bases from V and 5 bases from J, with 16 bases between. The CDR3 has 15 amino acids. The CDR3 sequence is CASSSPATRGDTQYF. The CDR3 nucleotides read TGTGCCAGCAGCTCCCCAGCGACCCGCGGAGATACGCAGTATTTT.

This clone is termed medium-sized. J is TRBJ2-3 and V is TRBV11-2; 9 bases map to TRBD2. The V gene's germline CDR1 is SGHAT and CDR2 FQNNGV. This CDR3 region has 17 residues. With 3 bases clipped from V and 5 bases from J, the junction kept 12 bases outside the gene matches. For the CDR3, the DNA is TGTGCCAGCAGCTTGGGGCGGGGGGGCCTCCCCCAAGATACGCAGTATTTT. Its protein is CASSLGRGGLPQDTQYF.

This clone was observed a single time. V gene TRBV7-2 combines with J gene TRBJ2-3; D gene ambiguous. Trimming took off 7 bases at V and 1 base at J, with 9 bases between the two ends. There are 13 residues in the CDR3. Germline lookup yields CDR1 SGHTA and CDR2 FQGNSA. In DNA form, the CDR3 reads TGTGCCAGCAACCCCCAGGGCACAGATACGCAGTATTTT. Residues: CASNPQGTDTQYF.

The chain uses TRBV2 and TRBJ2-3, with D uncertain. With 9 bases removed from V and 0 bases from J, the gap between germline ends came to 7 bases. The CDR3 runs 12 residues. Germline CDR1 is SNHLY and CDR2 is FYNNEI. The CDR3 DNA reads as TGTGCCAGTAAAATTAGCACAGATACGCAGTATTTT. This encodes CASKISTDTQYF.

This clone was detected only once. CDR3 in DNA: TGTGCCAGCAGCTTAGACAGGGGAAACAATGAGCAGTTCTTC. Translation gives CASSLDRGNNEQFF. The chain is built from TRBV7-2 and TRBJ2-1; 7 bases map to TRBD1. This CDR3 is 14 amino acids long. Germline V lookup: CDR1 SGHTA, CDR2 FQGNSA. Trimming at V came to 1 base and at J to 5 bases, leaving 2 bases not matched to a gene.

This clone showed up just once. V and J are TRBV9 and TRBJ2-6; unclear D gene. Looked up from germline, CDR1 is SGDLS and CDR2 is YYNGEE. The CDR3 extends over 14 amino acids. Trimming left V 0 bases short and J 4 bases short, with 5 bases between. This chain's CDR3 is CASSVGAGANVLTF. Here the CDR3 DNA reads TGTGCCAGCAGCGTAGGAGCGGGGGCCAACGTCCTGACTTTC.

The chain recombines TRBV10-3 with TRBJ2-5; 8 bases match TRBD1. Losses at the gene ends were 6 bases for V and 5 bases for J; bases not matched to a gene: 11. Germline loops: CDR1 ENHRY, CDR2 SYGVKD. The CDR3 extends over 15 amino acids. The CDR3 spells CAIRDLGQGGETQYF. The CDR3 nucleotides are TGTGCCATCAGGGATCTTGGACAGGGCGGTGAGACCCAGTACTTC.

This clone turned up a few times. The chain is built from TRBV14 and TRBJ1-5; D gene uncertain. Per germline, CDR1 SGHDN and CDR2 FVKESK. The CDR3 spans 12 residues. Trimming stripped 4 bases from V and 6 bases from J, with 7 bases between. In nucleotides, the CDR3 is TGTGCCAGCAGCCCAGGCCCTCAGCCCCAGCATTTT. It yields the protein CASSPGPQPQHF.

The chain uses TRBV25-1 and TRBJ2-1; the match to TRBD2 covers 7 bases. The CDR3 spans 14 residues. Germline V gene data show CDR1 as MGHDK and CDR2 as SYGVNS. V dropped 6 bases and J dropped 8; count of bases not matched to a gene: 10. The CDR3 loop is CASRRPGTTDEQFF. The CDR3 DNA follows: TGTGCCAGCAGACGACCAGGGACTACGGATGAGCAGTTCTTC. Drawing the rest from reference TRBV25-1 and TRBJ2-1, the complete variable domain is EADIYQTPRYLVIGTGKKITLECSQTMGHDKMYWYQQDPGMELHLIHYSYGVNSTEKGDLSSESTVSRIRTEHFPLTLESARPSHTSQYLCASRRPGTTDEQFFGPGTRLTVL.

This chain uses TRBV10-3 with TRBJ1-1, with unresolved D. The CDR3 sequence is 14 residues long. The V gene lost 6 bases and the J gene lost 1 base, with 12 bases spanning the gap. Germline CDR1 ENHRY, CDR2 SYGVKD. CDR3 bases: TGTGCCATCAGCGGCCTCGGGTCGAACACTGAAGCTTTCTTT. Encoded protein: CAISGLGSNTEAFF.

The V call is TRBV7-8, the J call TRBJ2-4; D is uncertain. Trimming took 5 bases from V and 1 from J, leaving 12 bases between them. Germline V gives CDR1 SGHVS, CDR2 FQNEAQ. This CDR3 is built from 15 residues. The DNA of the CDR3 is TGTGCCAGCAGCCCCTTGGAGTGGGCCAAAAACATTCAGTACTTC. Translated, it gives CASSPLEWAKNIQYF.

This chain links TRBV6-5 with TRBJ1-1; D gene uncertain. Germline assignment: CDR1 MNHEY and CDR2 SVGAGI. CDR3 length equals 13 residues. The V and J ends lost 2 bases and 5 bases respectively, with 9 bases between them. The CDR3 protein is CASSYGERTEAFF. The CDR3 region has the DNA TGTGCCAGCAGTTACGGCGAGCGGACTGAAGCTTTCTTT.

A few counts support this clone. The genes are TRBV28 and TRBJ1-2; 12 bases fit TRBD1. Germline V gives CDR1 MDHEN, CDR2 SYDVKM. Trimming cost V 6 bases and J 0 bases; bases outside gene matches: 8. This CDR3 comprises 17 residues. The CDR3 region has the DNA TGTGCCAGCAGCCTCAGGGACAGGGGGCTATCTAACTATGGCTACACCTTC. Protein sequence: CASSLRDRGLSNYGYTF.

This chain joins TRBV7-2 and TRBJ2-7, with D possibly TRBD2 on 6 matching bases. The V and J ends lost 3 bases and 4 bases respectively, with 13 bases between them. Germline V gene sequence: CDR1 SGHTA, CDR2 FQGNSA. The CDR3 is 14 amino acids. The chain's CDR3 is CASSFGHGGYEQYF. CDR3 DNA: TGTGCCAGCAGCTTCGGACACGGGGGTTACGAGCAGTACTTC.

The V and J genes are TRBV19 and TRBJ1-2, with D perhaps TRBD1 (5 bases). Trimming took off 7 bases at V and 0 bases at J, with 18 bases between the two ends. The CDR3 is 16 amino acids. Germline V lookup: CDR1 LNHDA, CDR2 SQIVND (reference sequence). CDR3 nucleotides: TGTGCCAGTACCCGGCGGGGTAGGGGAACTAACTATGGCTACACCTTC. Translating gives CASTRRGRGTNYGYTF.

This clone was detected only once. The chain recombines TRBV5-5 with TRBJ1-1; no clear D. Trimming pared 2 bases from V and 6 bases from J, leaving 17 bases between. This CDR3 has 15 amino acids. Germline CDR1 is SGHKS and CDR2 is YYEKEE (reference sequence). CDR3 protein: CASSFRRRREAEAFF. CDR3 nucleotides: TGTGCCAGCAGCTTTCGACGAAGACGGGAGGCTGAAGCTTTCTTT.

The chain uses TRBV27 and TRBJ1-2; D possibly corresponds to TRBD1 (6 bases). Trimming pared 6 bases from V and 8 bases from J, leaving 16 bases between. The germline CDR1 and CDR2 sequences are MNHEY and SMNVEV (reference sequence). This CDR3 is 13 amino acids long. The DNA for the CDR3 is TGTGCCAGCAGGCCACAGGGCGTTGGCGGCTACACCTTC. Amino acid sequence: CASRPQGVGGYTF.

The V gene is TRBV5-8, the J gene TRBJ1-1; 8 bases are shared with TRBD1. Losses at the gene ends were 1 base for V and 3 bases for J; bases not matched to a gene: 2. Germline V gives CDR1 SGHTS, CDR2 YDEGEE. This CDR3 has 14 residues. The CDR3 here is CASSLTTGDTEAFF. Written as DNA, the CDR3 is TGTGCCAGCAGCTTGACGACAGGGGACACTGAAGCTTTCTTT. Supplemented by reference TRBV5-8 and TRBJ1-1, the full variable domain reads EAGVTQSPTHLIKTRGQQATLRCSPISGHTSVYWYQQALGLGLQFLLWYDEGEERNRGNFPPRFSGRQFPNYSSELNVNALELEDSALYLCASSLTTGDTEAFFGQGTRLTVV.

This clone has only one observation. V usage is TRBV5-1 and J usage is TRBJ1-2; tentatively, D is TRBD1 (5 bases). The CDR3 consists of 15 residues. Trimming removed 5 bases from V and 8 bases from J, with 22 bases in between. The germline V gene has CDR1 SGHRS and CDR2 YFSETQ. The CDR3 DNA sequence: TGCGCCAGCAGTCAAACTTCCGGGACTTTGGGGGGCTACACCTTC. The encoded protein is CASSQTSGTLGGYTF.